Each of the 20 T cell receptor beta chains below was sequenced from the same sample in a study of blood T cell repertoires in COVID-19. Sequencing used immunoSEQ multiplex PCR; TCRdb keeps in-frame clones, though not all of them. The table lists approximately 300,000 clones, 90% of them singletons. Sample: PBMCs or T cells enriched from blood (not recorded which). The receptors stem from a woman aged 18-29 years with acute COVID-19.

The CDR3 region has the DNA TGCAGCGTCGACAGTCAGAACACTGAAGCTTTCTTT. This translates into CSVDSQNTEAFF. This chain connects TRBV29-1 to TRBJ1-1; perhaps TRBD1 as D (5 bases). The CDR3 extends over 12 amino acids. Germline CDR1 and CDR2: SQVTM and ANQGSEA. Trimming pared 6 bases from V and 1 base from J, leaving 9 bases between.

The rearrangement links TRBV12-3 or TRBV12-4 to TRBJ2-7, with 7 bases aligning to TRBD1. V dropped 6 bases and J dropped 6; count of bases not matched to a gene: 5. The length of the CDR3 is 12 residues. This CDR3 is CASSPEGAEQYF. The DNA of the CDR3 is TGTGCCAGCAGCCCAGAGGGGGCCGAGCAGTACTTC.

J is TRBJ1-5 and V is TRBV4-1; 9 bases are a match to TRBD1. In germline, CDR1 is MGHRA, CDR2 YSYEKL. V was pared by 1 base and J by 6 bases, with 7 bases of the junction left unmatched. The CDR3 is made up of 16 amino acids. The CDR3 loop reads CASSQGITGGSQPQHF. The CDR3, as DNA: TGCGCCAGCAGCCAAGGAATAACAGGGGGCTCTCAGCCCCAGCATTTT.

This chain links TRBV5-4 with TRBJ2-7, with 10 bases lining up with TRBD2. This CDR3 is built from 18 residues. Per germline, CDR1 SGHNT and CDR2 YYREEE (reference sequence). V trimming: 4 bases; J trimming: 2 bases; junction bases outside the gene matches: 15. The CDR3 bases are TGTGCCAGCAGCCGAAGCATATTGGGACTAGCGAGCCCCTACGAGCAGTACTTC. Its protein product is CASSRSILGLASPYEQYF.

In this sample, this clone turned up once. V is TRBV19 and J is TRBJ1-2; 9 bases fit TRBD1. This CDR3 is built from 15 residues. Germline-derived CDR1 and CDR2 are LNHDA and SQIVND (reference sequence). Trimming cost V 4 bases and J 0 bases; bases outside gene matches: 3. The CDR3 protein is CASSTGQGPNYGYTF. The CDR3 nucleotides are TGTGCCAGTAGTACGGGACAGGGCCCTAACTATGGCTACACCTTC. Supplemented by reference TRBV19 and TRBJ1-2, the full variable domain reads DGGITQSPKYLFRKEGQNVTLSCEQNLNHDAMYWYRQDPGQGLRLIYYSQIVNDFQKGDIAEGYSVSREKKESFPLTVTSAQKNPTAFYLCASSTGQGPNYGYTFGSGTRLTVV.

The rearrangement links TRBV11-2 to TRBJ2-4; 10 nucleotides align to TRBD2. CDR3 length: 16 residues. Germline CDR1 is SGHAT and CDR2 is FQNNGV. The ends lost 5 bases at V and 0 bases at J; junction bases unmatched: 4. CDR3 region: CASSPLAGLAKNIQYF. The CDR3 DNA is TGTGCCAGCAGCCCACTAGCGGGACTAGCCAAAAACATTCAGTACTTC.

V is TRBV18 and J is TRBJ1-1; D call uncertain. Trimming removed 2 bases from V and 0 bases from J, with 10 bases in between. Germline V gives CDR1 KGHSH, CDR2 LQKENI. The CDR3 is made up of 15 amino acids. CDR3: CASSPSEAMNTEAFF. The CDR3 coding sequence is TGTGCCAGCTCACCAAGTGAGGCGATGAACACTGAAGCTTTCTTT. The variable domain in full, with the rest retrieved from reference TRBV18 and TRBJ1-1, is NAGVMQNPRHLVRRRGQEARLRCSPMKGHSHVYWYRQLPEEGLKFMVYLQKENIIDESGMPKERFSAEFPKEGPSILRIQQVVRGDSAAYFCASSPSEAMNTEAFFGQGTRLTVV.

The chain has TRBV6-5 and TRBJ1-1; unclear D gene. The CDR3 sequence is 13 residues long. Germline V gene lookup returns CDR1 MNHEY and CDR2 SVGAGI. V shed 1 base and J shed 5 bases, with 8 bases lying between them. The CDR3 DNA reads TGTGCCAGCAGTTACTTATCGACAACTGAAGCTTTCTTT. It translates to CASSYLSTTEAFF.

The chain recombines TRBV15 with TRBJ2-7, with 7 bases fitting TRBD1. This CDR3 is 16 amino acids long. V lost 1 base to trimming and J lost 0 bases; unmatched junction nucleotides: 6. Germline CDR1 and CDR2: LNHNV and YYDKDF (reference sequence). As DNA, the CDR3 is TGTGCCACCAGCAGAGCCGGGACAGCAACCTCCTACGAGCAGTACTTC. This gives the protein CATSRAGTATSYEQYF.

This chain joins TRBV2 and TRBJ2-2, with a weak D call TRBD2 (5 bases). Germline V gene lookup returns CDR1 SNHLY and CDR2 FYNNEI. The CDR3 length is 12 residues. The V end was cut by 1 base, the J end by 9 bases, with 6 bases between. DNA for the CDR3: TGTGCCAGCAGTGAAGGAGGGCGGGAGCTGTTTTTT. Encoded protein: CASSEGGRELFF.

The chain uses TRBV28 and TRBJ1-4; perhaps TRBD1 as D (5 bases). CDR3 length: 12 residues. Trimming removed 7 bases at V and 8 bases at J, with 11 bases between. Germline lookup yields CDR1 MDHEN and CDR2 SYDVKM. The CDR3 bases are TGTGCCAGCACCAGAGACAGCGAAAAACTGTTTTTT. The encoded protein is CASTRDSEKLFF.

The rearrangement joins TRBV11-1 to TRBJ2-1; D might be TRBD1 (5 bases). Germline loops: CDR1 SGHAT, CDR2 FQDESV (reference sequence). The CDR3 runs 15 residues. The V gene lost 4 bases and the J gene lost 4 bases, with 14 bases spanning the gap. The DNA for the CDR3 is TGTGCCAGCAGCTCCACAGGATCGAAATACAATGAGCAGTTCTTC. Protein product: CASSSTGSKYNEQFF.

This chain uses TRBV28 with TRBJ2-4; 9 bases align to TRBD1. Losses at the gene ends were 3 bases for V and 0 bases for J; bases not matched to a gene: 9. In germline, CDR1 is MDHEN, CDR2 SYDVKM. This CDR3 has 18 residues. CDR3 amino acids: CASSFGQGSNTAKNIQYF. In DNA, the CDR3 is TGTGCCAGCAGTTTCGGACAGGGGTCAAATACAGCCAAAAACATTCAGTACTTC.

The CDR3 nucleotides read TGTGCCAGCAGTCCCACAGTTAATGAAAAACTGTTTTTT. Its protein is CASSPTVNEKLFF. V usage is TRBV28 and J usage is TRBJ1-4; no definite D call. This CDR3 has 13 residues. Germline V gene lookup returns CDR1 MDHEN and CDR2 SYDVKM. V lost 5 bases, J lost 4 bases, and 8 bases lay in between.

The V gene is TRBV9, the J gene TRBJ2-1; TRBD2 is a possible D gene (5 bases). The CDR3 loop spans 12 amino acids. V lost 4 bases, J lost 10 bases, and 12 bases lay in between. CDR1 is SGDLS and CDR2 is YYNGEE in the germline V gene. The CDR3 sequence: CASSPDQREQFF. The CDR3, as DNA: TGTGCCAGCAGCCCCGATCAGCGGGAGCAGTTCTTC.

J is TRBJ2-2 and V is TRBV11-3, with D perhaps TRBD2 (6 bases). Germline V gene data show CDR1 as SGHNT and CDR2 as YENEEA. The germline V and J ends were trimmed by 3 bases and 8 bases, with 10 bases remaining between them. The CDR3 runs to 13 residues. The CDR3 sequence is CASSFGDLGELFF. In DNA, the CDR3 is TGTGCCAGCAGCTTTGGGGACTTGGGGGAGCTGTTTTTT.

This clone has only one observation. This chain uses TRBV16 with TRBJ1-2, with D perhaps TRBD1 (5 bases). This CDR3 is built from 15 residues. Trimming removed 4 bases at V and 4 bases at J, with 16 bases between. Germline values: CDR1 KGHSY, CDR2 FQNENV. CDR3 sequence: CASSPAQGAAYGYTF. CDR3 bases: TGTGCCAGCAGCCCCGCCCAGGGTGCAGCCTATGGCTACACCTTC.

The chain uses TRBV11-3 and TRBJ2-2; TRBD2 might be the D (6 bases). Germline-derived CDR1 and CDR2 are SGHNT and YENEEA. The V end was cut by 0 bases, the J end by 1 base, with 12 bases between. The CDR3 length is 17 residues. The CDR3 DNA reads TGTGCCAGCAGCTTAGAACTCCAGCGGGTGAACACCGGGGAGCTGTTTTTT. It specifies CASSLELQRVNTGELFF.

This clone was seen more than once but under ten times. The J gene is TRBJ2-1, the V gene TRBV20-1, with D possibly being TRBD2 (6 bases). Trimming removed 1 base from V and 11 bases from J, with 9 bases in between. Germline CDR1 and CDR2: DFQATT and SNEGSKA (reference sequence). The CDR3 covers 11 residues. CDR3 in amino acids: CSARVAAQQFF. The CDR3 DNA reads TGCAGTGCTAGAGTAGCGGCCCAGCAGTTCTTC.

This chain connects TRBV5-4 to TRBJ1-4; no clear D. The CDR3 has 13 residues. Trimming stripped 3 bases from V and 3 bases from J, with 6 bases between. Germline V gives CDR1 SGHNT, CDR2 YYREEE (reference sequence). This CDR3 is CASSSSPNEKLFF. The CDR3, as DNA: TGTGCCAGCAGCTCGTCCCCTAATGAAAAACTGTTTTTT. Full variable domain (remainder filled in from reference TRBV5-4 and TRBJ1-4): ETGVTQSPTHLIKTRGQQVTLRCSSQSGHNTVSWYQQALGQGPQFIFQYYREEENGRGNFPPRFSGLQFPNYSSELNVNALELDDSALYLCASSSSPNEKLFFGSGTQLSVL.